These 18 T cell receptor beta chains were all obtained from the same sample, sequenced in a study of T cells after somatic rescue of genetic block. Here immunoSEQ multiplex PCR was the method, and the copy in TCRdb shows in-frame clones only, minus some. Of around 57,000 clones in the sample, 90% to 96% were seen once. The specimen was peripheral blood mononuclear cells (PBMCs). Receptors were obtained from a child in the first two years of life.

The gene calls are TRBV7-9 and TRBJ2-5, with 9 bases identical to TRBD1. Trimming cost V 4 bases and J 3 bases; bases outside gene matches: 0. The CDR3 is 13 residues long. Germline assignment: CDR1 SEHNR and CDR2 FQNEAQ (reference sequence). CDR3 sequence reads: CASSWDREETQYF. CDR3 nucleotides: TGTGCCAGCAGCTGGGACAGGGAAGAGACCCAGTACTTC.

In DNA form, the CDR3 reads TGTGCCAGCAGTTCGAACAGCCCTTATGGCTACACCTTC. It codes for CASSSNSPYGYTF. V is TRBV27 and J is TRBJ1-2, with D hard to call. From germline, CDR1 is MNHEY and CDR2 SMNVEV (reference sequence). The CDR3 contains 13 residues. Trimming removed 4 bases at V and 5 bases at J, with 11 bases between.

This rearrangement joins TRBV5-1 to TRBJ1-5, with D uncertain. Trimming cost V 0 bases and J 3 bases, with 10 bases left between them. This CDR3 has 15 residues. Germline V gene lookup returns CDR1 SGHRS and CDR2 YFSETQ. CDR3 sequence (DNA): TGCGCCAGCAGCTTGGAGCCAGGATACAATCAGCCCCAGCATTTT. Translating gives CASSLEPGYNQPQHF.

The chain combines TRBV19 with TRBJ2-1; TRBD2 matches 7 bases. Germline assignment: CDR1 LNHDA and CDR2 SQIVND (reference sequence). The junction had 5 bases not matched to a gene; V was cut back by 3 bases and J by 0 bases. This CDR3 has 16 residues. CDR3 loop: CASSMSRGGSYNEQFF. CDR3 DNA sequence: TGTGCCAGTAGTATGTCTCGCGGGGGCTCCTACAATGAGCAGTTCTTC. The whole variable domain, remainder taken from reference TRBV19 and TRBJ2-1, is DGGITQSPKYLFRKEGQNVTLSCEQNLNHDAMYWYRQDPGQGLRLIYYSQIVNDFQKGDIAEGYSVSREKKESFPLTVTSAQKNPTAFYLCASSMSRGGSYNEQFFGPGTRLTVL.

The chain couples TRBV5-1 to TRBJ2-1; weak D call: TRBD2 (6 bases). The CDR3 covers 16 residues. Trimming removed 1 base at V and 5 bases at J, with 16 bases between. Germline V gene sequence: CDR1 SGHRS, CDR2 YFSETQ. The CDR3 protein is CASSLNEWEANNEQFF. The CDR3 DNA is TGCGCCAGCAGCTTGAATGAGTGGGAGGCCAACAATGAGCAGTTCTTC.

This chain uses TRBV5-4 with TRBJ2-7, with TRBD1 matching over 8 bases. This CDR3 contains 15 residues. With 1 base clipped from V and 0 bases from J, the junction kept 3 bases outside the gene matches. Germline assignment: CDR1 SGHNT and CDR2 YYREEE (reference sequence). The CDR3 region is CASSLQGASSYEQYF. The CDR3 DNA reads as TGTGCCAGCAGCTTGCAGGGGGCTAGCTCCTACGAGCAGTACTTC.

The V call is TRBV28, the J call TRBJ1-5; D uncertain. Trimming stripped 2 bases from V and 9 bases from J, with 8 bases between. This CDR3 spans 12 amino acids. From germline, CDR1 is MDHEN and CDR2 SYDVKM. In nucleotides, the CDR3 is TGTGCCAGCAGTTTACAATATCGGCCCCAGCATTTT. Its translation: CASSLQYRPQHF.

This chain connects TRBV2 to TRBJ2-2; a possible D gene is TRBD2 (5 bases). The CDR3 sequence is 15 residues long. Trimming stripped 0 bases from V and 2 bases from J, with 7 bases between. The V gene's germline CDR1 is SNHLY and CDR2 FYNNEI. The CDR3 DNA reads TGTGCCAGCAGTGAAGCCAGCGGTAACACCGGGGAGCTGTTTTTT. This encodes CASSEASGNTGELFF.

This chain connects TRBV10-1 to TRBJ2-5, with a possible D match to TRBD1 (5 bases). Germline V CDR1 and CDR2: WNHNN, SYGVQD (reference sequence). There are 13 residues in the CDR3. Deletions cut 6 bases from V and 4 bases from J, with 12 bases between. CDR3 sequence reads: CASSPDQGETQYF. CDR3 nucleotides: TGCGCCAGCAGCCCGGACCAGGGAGAGACCCAGTACTTC.

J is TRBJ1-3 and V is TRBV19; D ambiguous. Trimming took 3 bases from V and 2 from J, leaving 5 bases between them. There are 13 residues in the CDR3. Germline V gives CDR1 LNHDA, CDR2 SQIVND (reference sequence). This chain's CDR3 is CASSIATGNTIYF. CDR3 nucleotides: TGTGCCAGTAGTATCGCAACTGGAAACACCATATATTTT.

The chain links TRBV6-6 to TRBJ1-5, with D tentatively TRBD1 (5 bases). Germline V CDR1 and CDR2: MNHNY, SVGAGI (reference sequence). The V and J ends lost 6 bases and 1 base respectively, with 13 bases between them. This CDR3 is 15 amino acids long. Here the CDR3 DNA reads TGTGCCAGCAGGGACCCCGGGGGGAGCAATCAGCCCCAGCATTTT. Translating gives CASRDPGGSNQPQHF.

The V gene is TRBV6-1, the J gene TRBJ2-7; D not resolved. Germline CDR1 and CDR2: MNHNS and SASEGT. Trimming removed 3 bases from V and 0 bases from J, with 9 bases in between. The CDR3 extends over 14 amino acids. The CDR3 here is CASSEDRTSYEQYF. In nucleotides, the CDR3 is TGTGCCAGCAGTGAGGACCGCACCTCCTACGAGCAGTACTTC.

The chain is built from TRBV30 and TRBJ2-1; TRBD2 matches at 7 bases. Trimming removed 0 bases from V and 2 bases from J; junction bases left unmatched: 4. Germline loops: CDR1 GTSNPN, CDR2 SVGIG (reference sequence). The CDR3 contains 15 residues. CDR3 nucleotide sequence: TGTGCCTGGAGTGTGGCTAGCGGACCCTACAATGAGCAGTTCTTC. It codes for CAWSVASGPYNEQFF.

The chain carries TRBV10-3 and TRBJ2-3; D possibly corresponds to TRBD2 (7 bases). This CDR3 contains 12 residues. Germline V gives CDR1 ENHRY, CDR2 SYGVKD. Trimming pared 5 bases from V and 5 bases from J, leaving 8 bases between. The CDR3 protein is CAISRGGDTQYF. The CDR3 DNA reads TGTGCCATCAGTAGGGGGGGAGATACGCAGTATTTT.

CDR3: CASSTVLGEQYF. The CDR3 DNA reads TGTGCCAGTAGTACCGTACTGGGGGAGCAGTACTTC. The genes are TRBV19 and TRBJ2-7; no definite D call. Germline V CDR1 and CDR2: LNHDA, SQIVND (reference sequence). The CDR3 loop spans 12 amino acids. The V end was cut by 4 bases, the J end by 7 bases, with 11 bases between.

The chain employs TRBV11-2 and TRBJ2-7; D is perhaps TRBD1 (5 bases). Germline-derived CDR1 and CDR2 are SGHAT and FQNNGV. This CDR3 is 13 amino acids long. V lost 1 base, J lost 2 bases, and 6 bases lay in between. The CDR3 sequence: CASSLVQAYEQYF. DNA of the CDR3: TGTGCCAGCAGCTTAGTACAGGCCTACGAGCAGTACTTC.

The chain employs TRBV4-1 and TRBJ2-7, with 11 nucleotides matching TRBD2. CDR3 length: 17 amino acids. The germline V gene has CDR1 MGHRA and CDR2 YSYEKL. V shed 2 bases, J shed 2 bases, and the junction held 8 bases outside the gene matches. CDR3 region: CASSQRYTSGSPYEQYF. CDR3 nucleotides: TGCGCCAGCAGCCAACGCTATACTAGCGGGAGTCCCTACGAGCAGTACTTC.

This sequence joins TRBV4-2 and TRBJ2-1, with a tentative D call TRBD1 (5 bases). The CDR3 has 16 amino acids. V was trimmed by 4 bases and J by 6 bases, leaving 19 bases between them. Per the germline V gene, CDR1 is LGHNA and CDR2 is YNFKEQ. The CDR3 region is CASSLISKGKSNEQFF. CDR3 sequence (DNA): TGTGCCAGCAGCCTGATATCCAAGGGGAAGAGCAATGAGCAGTTCTTC.